This TCR beta chain was captured by sequencing in a study of sequential checkpoint blockade in melanoma. The wider study: Randomization was 1:1 between first-line nivolumab→ipilimumab and ipilimumab→nivolumab.

Treatment indicated: randomized to nivolumab then ipilimumab (arm A) or the reverse (arm B). Patients had received no earlier DNA-damaging chemotherapy. Live CD3+CD8+ CD19− CD56− cells were sorted from PBMCs. Here immunoSEQ multiplex PCR was the method, and the copy in TCRdb shows in-frame clones only, minus some. The sample lists 10,000 or so clones, less than 80% occurring once. V was clipped by 4 bases and J by 7 bases; unmatched bases: 1. This CDR3 contains 14 residues. Germline V gene data show CDR1 as SNHLY and CDR2 as FYNNEI. The receptor's source is a human donor with melanoma. Sample: CD8+ T cells sorted from blood (inferred from file names), taken from a patient given nivolumab and ipilimumab in sequence. The chain carries TRBV2 and TRBJ1-6; 10 nucleotides align to TRBD1. The CDR3 sequence is CASSAGQGNSPLHF. In nucleotides, the CDR3 is TGTGCCAGCAGTGCGGGACAGGGGAATTCACCCCTCCACTTT.